The 26 T cell receptor beta chains in this list originate from one sample, sequenced in a study of shared clonotypes between healthy human individuals. Profiled with immunoSEQ multiplex PCR; TCRdb holds only in-frame clones, not every one. Among 2 million to 2.5 million clones listed, roughly 93% were seen once. Source material: naive CD4+ T cells from PBMCs. Documented subset: CD45RA+ positively selected. These receptors all come from a man between 18 and 35 years old in good health. Some clones in this sample may be carry-over from other donors' samples.

The chain recombines TRBV6-1 with TRBJ2-7; the D is unclear. V was shortened by 1 base and J by 5 bases, with 12 bases between the two germline ends. The CDR3 covers 14 residues. The germline CDR1 and CDR2 sequences are MNHNS and SASEGT. The CDR3 nucleotides are TGTGCCAGCAGTGAAGGACAAGGGTTTGACGAGCAGTACTTC. It is translated as CASSEGQGFDEQYF.

The chain links TRBV5-4 to TRBJ2-7; 9 bases are a match to TRBD1. J lost 3 bases, V lost 3 bases, and 4 bases had no gene match. The CDR3 consists of 14 residues. CDR1 SGHNT and CDR2 YYREEE come from the germline V gene (reference sequence). This CDR3 is CASSSGTGNYEQYF. The CDR3 nucleotides read TGTGCCAGCAGCTCCGGGACAGGGAACTACGAGCAGTACTTC.

The CDR3 is CASSETVYNEQFF. The CDR3 DNA reads TGTGCCAGCAGTGAGACCGTCTACAATGAGCAGTTCTTC. The chain joins TRBV2 to TRBJ2-1; the D is unclear. V lost 3 bases and J lost 3, with 6 bases in between. From germline, CDR1 is SNHLY and CDR2 FYNNEI. CDR3 size: 13 residues.

V and J are TRBV6-5 and TRBJ1-3; possible D gene TRBD1, 5 bases. Germline V gene lookup returns CDR1 MNHEY and CDR2 SVGAGI. The CDR3 sequence is 13 residues long. The CDR3 DNA sequence: TGTGCTACCGCCGGGGGGTCTGGAAACACCATATATTTT. Translation: CATAGGSGNTIYF.

The chain employs TRBV11-2 and TRBJ2-3; 7 nucleotides line up with TRBD2. With V trimmed by 5 bases and J by 4 bases, 6 bases remained unmatched. The CDR3 runs to 14 residues. Germline assignment: CDR1 SGHAT and CDR2 FQNNGV. CDR3 region: CASSMAGAADTQYF. CDR3 DNA: TGTGCCAGCAGCATGGCGGGAGCGGCAGATACGCAGTATTTT.

The DNA of the CDR3 is TGTGCCAGCAGGGCGGGGGGGTCCGCCTATGGCTACACCTTC. Residues: CASRAGGSAYGYTF. This chain joins TRBV7-2 and TRBJ1-2; possible D gene TRBD1, 5 bases. Between the trimmed V and J ends, which lost 6 bases and 4 bases, there was a span of 15 bases. The CDR3 extends over 14 amino acids. Germline loops: CDR1 SGHTA, CDR2 FQGNSA. Full variable domain (outside the CDR3, taken from reference TRBV7-2 and TRBJ1-2): GAGVSQSPSNKVTEKGKDVELRCDPISGHTALYWYRQSLGQGLEFLIYFQGNSAPDKSGLPSDRFSAERTGGSVSTLTIQRTQQEDSAVYLCASRAGGSAYGYTFGSGTRLTVV.

The chain links TRBV28 to TRBJ1-2; D uncertain. Germline V lookup: CDR1 MDHEN, CDR2 SYDVKM. This CDR3 has 14 amino acids. Trimming removed 5 bases at V and 3 bases at J, with 13 bases between. The chain's CDR3 is CASSLEVFHYGYTF. The CDR3, as DNA: TGTGCCAGCAGTCTCGAGGTGTTCCACTATGGCTACACCTTC.

The V call is TRBV30, the J call TRBJ1-6, with D unresolved. Germline CDR1 reads GTSNPN; CDR2 reads SVGIG (reference sequence). This CDR3 is built from 13 residues. The CDR3 DNA follows: TGTGCGCAGAGGGATAGCTATAATTCACCCCTCCACTTT. Protein sequence: CAQRDSYNSPLHF.

The chain links TRBV6-6 to TRBJ1-1; D unresolved. The germline CDR1 and CDR2 sequences are MNHNY and SVGAGI (reference sequence). Trimming took off 6 bases at V and 3 bases at J, with 11 bases between the two ends. The CDR3 consists of 13 residues. The chain's CDR3 is CASRDDGYTEAFF. The CDR3 bases are TGTGCCAGCAGGGACGATGGGTACACTGAAGCTTTCTTT.

The chain joins TRBV28 to TRBJ1-2; no definite D call. The CDR3 runs to 14 residues. CDR1 and CDR2 from the germline V gene are MDHEN and SYDVKM. V dropped 6 bases and J dropped 3 bases, with 14 bases sitting between them. In DNA, the CDR3 is TGTGCCAGCAGACGGCCCCACCAAGACTATGGCTACACCTTC. Translation: CASRRPHQDYGYTF.

This clone is a singleton in its sample. The chain recombines TRBV7-2 with TRBJ2-7; possibly TRBD1 for D (6 bases). The ends were cut back, 5 bases at V and 2 bases at J, with 13 bases in the middle. Germline CDR1 SGHTA, CDR2 FQGNSA. This CDR3 is built from 14 residues. In DNA, the CDR3 is TGTGCCAGCAGCAGAAGCAGGGGTACCTACGAGCAGTACTTC. Amino acids: CASSRSRGTYEQYF.

The chain is built from TRBV5-1 and TRBJ2-2; D perhaps matches TRBD1 (6 bases). The ends were cut back, 3 bases at V and 4 bases at J, with 13 bases in the middle. This CDR3 is 15 amino acids long. Looked up from germline, CDR1 is SGHRS and CDR2 is YFSETQ. The CDR3 DNA is TGCGCCAGCAGCTCCTGGACAGACTTCACCGGGGAGCTGTTTTTT. This gives the protein CASSSWTDFTGELFF.

The chain is built from TRBV21-1 and TRBJ1-1; the table names TRBD1, a call not compared with the DNA. TRBV21-1 corresponds to a pseudogene. CDR3 length equals 14 residues. The chain's CDR3 is CASSREDRDTEAFF. CDR3 bases: TGTGCCAGCAGCAGAGAAGACAGGGACACTGAAGCTTTCTTT.

This chain connects TRBV7-9 to TRBJ1-3; the match to TRBD1 covers 7 bases. This CDR3 region has 17 residues. With 5 bases clipped from V and 0 bases from J, the junction kept 10 bases outside the gene matches. Per germline, CDR1 SEHNR and CDR2 FQNEAQ (reference sequence). The CDR3 nucleotides read TGTGCCAGCAGCCCGTGGGACAGTGGAACCTCTGGAAACACCATATATTTT. As protein: CASSPWDSGTSGNTIYF. Filled out from reference TRBV7-9 and TRBJ1-3, the complete variable domain reads DTGVSQNPRHKITKRGQNVTFRCDPISEHNRLYWYRQTLGQGPEFLTYFQNEAQLEKSRLLSDRFSAERPKGSFSTLEIQRTEQGDSAMYLCASSPWDSGTSGNTIYFGEGSWLTVV.

The chain recombines TRBV25-1 with TRBJ2-3, with 8 bases lining up with TRBD1. With 8 bases clipped from V and 6 bases from J, the junction kept 16 bases outside the gene matches. CDR3 size: 16 residues. CDR1 is MGHDK and CDR2 is SYGVNS in the germline V gene. The CDR3 sequence: CASGPRTGFQGDTQYF. CDR3 coding DNA: TGTGCCAGCGGGCCTAGGACAGGGTTTCAGGGCGATACGCAGTATTTT.

The V and J genes are TRBV7-8 and TRBJ1-2, with D perhaps TRBD1 (6 bases). Trimming removed 6 bases at V and 0 bases at J, with 11 bases between. The CDR3 spans 14 residues. CDR1 and CDR2 (germline): SGHVS, FQNEAQ. Here the CDR3 DNA reads TGTGCCAGCAGTGGACAGATTACTAACTATGGCTACACCTTC. It is translated as CASSGQITNYGYTF. Complete variable domain (other parts from reference TRBV7-8 and TRBJ1-2): GAGVSQSPRYKVAKRGQDVALRCDPISGHVSLFWYQQALGQGPEFLTYFQNEAQLDKSGLPSDRFFAERPEGSVSTLKIQRTQQEDSAVYLCASSGQITNYGYTFGSGTRLTVV.

This chain connects TRBV30 to TRBJ2-5, with 14 bases fitting TRBD2. Germline V gene data show CDR1 as GTSNPN and CDR2 as SVGIG (reference sequence). The CDR3 consists of 17 residues. V shed 2 bases and J 4 bases; nucleotides not matched to a gene: 9. The CDR3, as DNA: TGTGCCTGGAGTCCGGGACTAGCGGGAGTACGACGAGAGACCCAGTACTTC. It is translated as CAWSPGLAGVRRETQYF.

This chain connects TRBV5-6 to TRBJ1-4, with D perhaps TRBD1 (5 bases). Germline V gene sequence: CDR1 SGHDT, CDR2 YYEEEE. The ends were cut back, 4 bases at V and 11 bases at J, with 18 bases in the middle. The CDR3 spans 14 residues. CDR3 in DNA: TGTGCCAGCAGCAAAGCCCCGAGGGAGGGGAAACTGTTTTTT. This codes for CASSKAPREGKLFF.

On this clone: Other DNA variants within this sample encode the same CDR3. The chain uses TRBV29-1 and TRBJ2-3, with D possibly TRBD1 on 6 matching bases. CDR1 SQVTM and CDR2 ANQGSEA come from the germline V gene. CDR3 size: 18 residues. Trimming shortened V by 7 bases and J by 4 bases, and 30 bases separated the two germline ends. CDR3 bases: TGCAGCGCTAGAACCACTCGAAACACAGGGATGAGGGCAGATACGCAGTATTTT. Residues: CSARTTRNTGMRADTQYF.

The rearrangement uses TRBV15 and TRBJ1-1, with D possibly matching TRBD1 (6 bases). Germline CDR1 and CDR2: LNHNV and YYDKDF (reference sequence). The CDR3 spans 15 residues. V was trimmed by 1 base and J by 3 bases, leaving 12 bases between them. The CDR3 coding sequence is TGTGCCACCAGCAGAGCTCGCGGGGGCCACACTGAAGCTTTCTTT. Protein: CATSRARGGHTEAFF.

Comment on this clone: Distinct nucleotide sequences in the sample also encode this CDR3. The chain is built from TRBV6-1 and TRBJ1-4; a possible D gene is TRBD1 (6 bases). CDR1 MNHNS and CDR2 SASEGT come from the germline V gene. The CDR3 runs to 14 residues. V lost 3 bases, J lost 7 bases, and 12 bases lay in between. CDR3 in DNA: TGTGCCAGCAGTGACGGGGGGCTTGGTGAAAAACTGTTTTTT. Translation: CASSDGGLGEKLFF.

The V gene is TRBV11-2, the J gene TRBJ2-1, with 11 bases aligning to TRBD2. Germline CDR1 is SGHAT and CDR2 is FQNNGV. After removal of 5 bases from V and 3 bases from J, the junction contained 9 bases not matched to a gene. This CDR3 contains 17 residues. CDR3 DNA sequence: TGTGCCAGCAGCCTACGGGCTAGCGGGAGGTACTACAATGAGCAGTTCTTC. Translation: CASSLRASGRYYNEQFF.

This chain uses TRBV30 with TRBJ2-1; no clear D gene. The CDR3 covers 13 residues. Germline V gives CDR1 GTSNPN, CDR2 SVGIG (reference sequence). V lost 1 base, J lost 4 bases, and 8 bases lay in between. The CDR3 nucleotides are TGTGCCTGGAGTGATAGGACGTACAATGAGCAGTTCTTC. This gives the protein CAWSDRTYNEQFF. Supplemented by reference TRBV30 and TRBJ2-1, the full variable domain reads SQTIHQWPATLVQPVGSPLSLECTVEGTSNPNLYWYRQAAGRGLQLLFYSVGIGQISSEVPQNLSASRPQDRQFILSSKKLLLSDSGFYLCAWSDRTYNEQFFGPGTRLTVL.

This chain's CDR3 is CASSQDTPGGAVTGELFF. The CDR3 DNA follows: TGCGCCAGCAGCCAAGATACCCCGGGTGGAGCGGTAACCGGGGAGCTGTTTTTT. This rearrangement joins TRBV4-1 to TRBJ2-2; TRBD2 is a possible D gene (5 bases). Looked up from germline, CDR1 is MGHRA and CDR2 is YSYEKL. The length of the CDR3 is 18 residues. Trimming took 0 bases from V and 5 from J, leaving 19 bases between them.

On this clone: This specimen includes other DNA sequences encoding the same CDR3. J is TRBJ2-7 and V is TRBV10-1; TRBD1 or TRBD2 may be the D gene (5 bases each). Deletions cut 2 bases from V and 0 bases from J, with 5 bases between. The CDR3 runs 13 residues. Germline loops: CDR1 WNHNN, CDR2 SYGVQD (reference sequence). DNA of the CDR3: TGCGCCAGCAGTGAGGGGGGCTCCTACGAGCAGTACTTC. Translation gives CASSEGGSYEQYF.

J is TRBJ2-1 and V is TRBV4-3; maybe TRBD2 (7 bases). V shed 0 bases and J shed 6 bases, with 21 bases lying between them. CDR1 is LGHNA, CDR2 YSLEER, per germline. The CDR3 has 18 amino acids. CDR3 amino acids: CASSQDRGGATRFNEQFF. The CDR3 nucleotides read TGCGCCAGCAGCCAAGATCGAGGGGGGGCCACGAGGTTCAATGAGCAGTTCTTC.